This TCR beta chain was found in a study of CD8 T cells in Susac syndrome. The CDR3 sequence is 14 residues long. Between the trimmed V and J ends, which lost 4 bases and 7 bases, there was a span of 14 bases. CDR1 and CDR2 (germline): SGHTA, FQGNSA. The sequenced target, TCR beta, came from blood CD8+ and CD4+ T cells. The patients serving as multiple sclerosis controls were treatment-naive. They had stable or active relapsing-remitting disease and fulfilled revised McDonald criteria. Random-hexamer reverse transcription was applied to about 0.45 to 1 ug RNA. TCRdb ran MiXCR on the immunoSEQ multiplex PCR reads and lists one entry per CDR3 protein. The data hold just over 300,000 distinct CDR3 sequences, with about 91% observed a single time.

This receptor was obtained from a human donor with multiple sclerosis. The chain carries TRBV7-2 and TRBJ2-1; possible D gene TRBD2, 5 bases. The sequenced material came from CD4+ T cells from PBMCs. The CDR3 is CASSSPGGRNEQFF. As DNA, the CDR3 is TGTGCCAGCAGCTCCCCCGGAGGTAGGAATGAGCAGTTCTTC.